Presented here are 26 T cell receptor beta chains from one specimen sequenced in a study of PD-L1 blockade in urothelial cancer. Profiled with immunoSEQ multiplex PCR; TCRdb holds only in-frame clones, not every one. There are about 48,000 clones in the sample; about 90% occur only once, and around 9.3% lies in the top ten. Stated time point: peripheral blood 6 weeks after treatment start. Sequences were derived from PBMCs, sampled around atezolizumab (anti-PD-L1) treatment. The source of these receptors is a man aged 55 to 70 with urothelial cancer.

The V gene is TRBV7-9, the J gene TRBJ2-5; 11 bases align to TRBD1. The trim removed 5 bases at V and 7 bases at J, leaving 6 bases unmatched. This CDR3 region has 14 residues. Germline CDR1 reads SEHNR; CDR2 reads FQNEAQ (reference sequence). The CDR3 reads CASSAPGQGGTQYF. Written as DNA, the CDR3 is TGTGCCAGCAGCGCTCCGGGACAGGGGGGGACCCAGTACTTC.

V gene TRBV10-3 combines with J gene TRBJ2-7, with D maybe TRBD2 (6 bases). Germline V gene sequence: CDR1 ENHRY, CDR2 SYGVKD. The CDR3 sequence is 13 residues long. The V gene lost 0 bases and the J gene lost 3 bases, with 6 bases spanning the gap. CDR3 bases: TGTGCCATCAGTGAGTCGCGGGACTACGAGCAGTACTTC. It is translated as CAISESRDYEQYF.

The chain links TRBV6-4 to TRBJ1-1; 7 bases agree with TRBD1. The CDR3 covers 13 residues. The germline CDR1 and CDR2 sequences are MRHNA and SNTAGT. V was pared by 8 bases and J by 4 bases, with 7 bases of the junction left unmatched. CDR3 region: CASPQTGITEAFF. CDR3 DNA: TGTGCCAGCCCCCAGACAGGGATCACTGAAGCTTTCTTT.

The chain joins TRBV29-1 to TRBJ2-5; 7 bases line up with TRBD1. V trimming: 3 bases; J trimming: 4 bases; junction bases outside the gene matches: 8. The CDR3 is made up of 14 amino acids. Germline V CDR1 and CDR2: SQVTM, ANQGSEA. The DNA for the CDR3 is TGCAGCGTTGACTCCAGGGACAGCCGAGAGACCCAGTACTTC. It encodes CSVDSRDSRETQYF.

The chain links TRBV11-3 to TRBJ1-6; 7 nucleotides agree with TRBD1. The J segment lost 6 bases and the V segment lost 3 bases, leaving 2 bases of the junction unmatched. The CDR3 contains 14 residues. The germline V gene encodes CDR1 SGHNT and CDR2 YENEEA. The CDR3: CASSLGQRNSPLHF. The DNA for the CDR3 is TGTGCCAGCAGCTTGGGACAGCGTAATTCACCCCTCCACTTT.

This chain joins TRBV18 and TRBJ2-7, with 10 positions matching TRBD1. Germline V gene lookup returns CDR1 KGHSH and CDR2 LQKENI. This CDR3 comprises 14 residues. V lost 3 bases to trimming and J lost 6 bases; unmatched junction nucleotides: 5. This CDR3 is CASSPAGQGIEQYF. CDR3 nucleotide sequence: TGTGCCAGCTCACCCGCGGGACAGGGGATCGAGCAGTACTTC.

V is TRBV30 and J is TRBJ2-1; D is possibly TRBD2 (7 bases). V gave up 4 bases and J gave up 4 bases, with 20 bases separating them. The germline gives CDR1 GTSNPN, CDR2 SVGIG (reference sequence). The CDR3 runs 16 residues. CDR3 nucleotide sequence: TGTGCCTGGACCCCCTACGGGGGGCGCCGGTACAATGAGCAGTTCTTC. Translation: CAWTPYGGRRYNEQFF.

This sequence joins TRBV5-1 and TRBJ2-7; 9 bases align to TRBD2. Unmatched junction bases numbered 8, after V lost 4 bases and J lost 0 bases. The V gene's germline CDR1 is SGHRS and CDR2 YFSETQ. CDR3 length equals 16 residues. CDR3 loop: CASSGQPGLASYEQYF. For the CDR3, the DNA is TGCGCCAGCAGCGGACAGCCGGGACTAGCCTCCTACGAGCAGTACTTC.

The CDR3 DNA sequence: TGTGCCAGCAGCGGACTTAATACATATGGCTACACCTTC. It specifies CASSGLNTYGYTF. V gene TRBV6-5 combines with J gene TRBJ1-2, with D unclear. Looked up from germline, CDR1 is MNHEY and CDR2 is SVGAGI. This CDR3 contains 13 residues. The V end was cut by 6 bases, the J end by 5 bases, with 13 bases between.

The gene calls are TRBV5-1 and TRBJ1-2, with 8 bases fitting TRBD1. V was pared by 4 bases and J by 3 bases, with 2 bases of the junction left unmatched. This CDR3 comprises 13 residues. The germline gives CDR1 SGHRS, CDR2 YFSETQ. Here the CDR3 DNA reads TGCGCCAGCAGCAAGGGACAGGACTATGGCTACACCTTC. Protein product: CASSKGQDYGYTF.

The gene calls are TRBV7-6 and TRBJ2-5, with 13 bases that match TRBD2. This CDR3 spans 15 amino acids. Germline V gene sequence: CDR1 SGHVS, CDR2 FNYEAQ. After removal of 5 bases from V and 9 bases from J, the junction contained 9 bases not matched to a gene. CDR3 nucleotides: TGTGCCAGCAGCACCGGACTAGCGGGGGCGCAGTCCCAGTACTTC. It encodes CASSTGLAGAQSQYF.

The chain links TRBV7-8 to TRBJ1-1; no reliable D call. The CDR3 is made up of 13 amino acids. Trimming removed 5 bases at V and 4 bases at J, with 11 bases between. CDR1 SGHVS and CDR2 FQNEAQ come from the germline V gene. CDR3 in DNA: TGTGCCAGCAGCCCCCGAGAGTTCACTGAAGCTTTCTTT. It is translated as CASSPREFTEAFF.

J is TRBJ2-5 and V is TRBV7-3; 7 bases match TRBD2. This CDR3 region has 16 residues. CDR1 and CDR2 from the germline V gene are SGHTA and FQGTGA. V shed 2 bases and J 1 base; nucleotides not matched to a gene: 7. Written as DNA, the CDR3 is TGTGCCAGCAGCTTAGGGTTGGGACTACTCCAAGAGACCCAGTACTTC. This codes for CASSLGLGLLQETQYF.

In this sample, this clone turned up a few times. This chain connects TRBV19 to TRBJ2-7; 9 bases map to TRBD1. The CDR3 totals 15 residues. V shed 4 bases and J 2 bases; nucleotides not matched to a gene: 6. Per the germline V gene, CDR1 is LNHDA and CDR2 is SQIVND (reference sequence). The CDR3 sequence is CASSTRDRATYEQYF. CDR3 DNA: TGTGCCAGTAGTACCCGGGACAGGGCTACCTACGAGCAGTACTTC.

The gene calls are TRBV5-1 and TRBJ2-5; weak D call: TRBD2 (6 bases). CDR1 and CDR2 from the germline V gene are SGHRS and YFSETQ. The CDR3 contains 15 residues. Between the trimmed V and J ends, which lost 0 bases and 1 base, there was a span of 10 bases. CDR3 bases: TGCGCCAGCAGCTTGGATTTGGGGGGCCAAGAGACCCAGTACTTC. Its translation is CASSLDLGGQETQYF.

CDR3 coding DNA: TGTGCCAGCAGCTTATCAAACACTGAAGCTTTCTTT. Translating it yields CASSLSNTEAFF. V is TRBV11-2 and J is TRBJ1-1; D uncertain. The CDR3 contains 12 residues. Germline V gene lookup returns CDR1 SGHAT and CDR2 FQNNGV. The V and J ends lost 2 bases and 2 bases respectively, with 3 bases between them.

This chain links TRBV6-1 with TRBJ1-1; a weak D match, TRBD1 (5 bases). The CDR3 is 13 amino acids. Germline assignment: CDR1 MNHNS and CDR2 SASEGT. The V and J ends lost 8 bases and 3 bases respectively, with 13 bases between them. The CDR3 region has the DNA TGTGCCAGCCAAAGGGGCTTTGACACTGAAGCTTTCTTT. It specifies CASQRGFDTEAFF.

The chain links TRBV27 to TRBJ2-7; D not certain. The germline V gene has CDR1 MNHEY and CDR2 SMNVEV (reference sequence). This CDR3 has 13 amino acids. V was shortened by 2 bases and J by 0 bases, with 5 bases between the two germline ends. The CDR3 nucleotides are TGTGCCAGCAGTTTAGGGCCCTCCTACGAGCAGTACTTC. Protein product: CASSLGPSYEQYF.

The CDR3: CASGFGGRDGYTF. CDR3 nucleotide sequence: TGTGCCAGCGGATTCGGGGGGCGGGATGGCTACACCTTC. The genes are TRBV5-4 and TRBJ1-2; TRBD1 might be the D (6 bases). The CDR3 covers 13 residues. The germline V gene encodes CDR1 SGHNT and CDR2 YYREEE (reference sequence). The ends were cut back, 7 bases at V and 6 bases at J, with 16 bases in the middle.

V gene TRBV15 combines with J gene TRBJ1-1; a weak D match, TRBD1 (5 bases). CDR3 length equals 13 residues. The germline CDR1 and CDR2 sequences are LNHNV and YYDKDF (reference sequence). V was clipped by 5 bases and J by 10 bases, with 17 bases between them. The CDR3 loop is CATSPDGADTAFF. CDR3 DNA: TGTGCCACCAGCCCCGATGGGGCGGACACAGCTTTCTTT.

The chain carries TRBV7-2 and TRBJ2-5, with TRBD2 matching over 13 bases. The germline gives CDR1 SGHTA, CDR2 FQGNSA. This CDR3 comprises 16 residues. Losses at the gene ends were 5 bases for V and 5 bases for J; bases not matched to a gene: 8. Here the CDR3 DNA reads TGTGCCAGCAGCCGGGGACTAGCGGGGTCTGATGAGACCCAGTACTTC. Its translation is CASSRGLAGSDETQYF.

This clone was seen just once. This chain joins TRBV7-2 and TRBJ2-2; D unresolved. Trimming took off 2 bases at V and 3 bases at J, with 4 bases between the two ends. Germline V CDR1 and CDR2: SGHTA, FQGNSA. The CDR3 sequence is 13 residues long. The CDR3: CASSLHYTGELFF. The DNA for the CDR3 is TGTGCCAGCAGCTTACACTACACCGGGGAGCTGTTTTTT. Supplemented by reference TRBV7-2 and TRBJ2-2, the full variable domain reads GAGVSQSPSNKVTEKGKDVELRCDPISGHTALYWYRQSLGQGLEFLIYFQGNSAPDKSGLPSDRFSAERTGGSVSTLTIQRTQQEDSAVYLCASSLHYTGELFFGEGSRLTVL.

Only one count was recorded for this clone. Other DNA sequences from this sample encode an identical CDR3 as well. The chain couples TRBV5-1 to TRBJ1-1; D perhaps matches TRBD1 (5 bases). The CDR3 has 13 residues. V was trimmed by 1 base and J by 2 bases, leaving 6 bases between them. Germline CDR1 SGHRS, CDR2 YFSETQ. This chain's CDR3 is CASSLTGNTEAFF. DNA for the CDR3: TGCGCCAGCAGCTTGACAGGTAACACTGAAGCTTTCTTT.

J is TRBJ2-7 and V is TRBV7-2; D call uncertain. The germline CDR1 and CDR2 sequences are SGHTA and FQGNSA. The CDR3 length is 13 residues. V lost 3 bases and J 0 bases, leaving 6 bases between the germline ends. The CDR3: CASSLGPSYEQYF. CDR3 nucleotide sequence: TGTGCCAGCAGCTTGGGCCCCTCCTACGAGCAGTACTTC. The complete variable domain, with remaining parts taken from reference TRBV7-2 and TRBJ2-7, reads GAGVSQSPSNKVTEKGKDVELRCDPISGHTALYWYRQSLGQGLEFLIYFQGNSAPDKSGLPSDRFSAERTGGSVSTLTIQRTQQEDSAVYLCASSLGPSYEQYFGPGTRLTVT.

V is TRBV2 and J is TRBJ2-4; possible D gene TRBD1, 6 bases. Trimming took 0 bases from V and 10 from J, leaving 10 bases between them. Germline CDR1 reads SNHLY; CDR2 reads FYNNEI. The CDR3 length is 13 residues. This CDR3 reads CASSEAGQQIQYF. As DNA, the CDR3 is TGTGCCAGCAGTGAAGCTGGACAGCAGATTCAGTACTTC.

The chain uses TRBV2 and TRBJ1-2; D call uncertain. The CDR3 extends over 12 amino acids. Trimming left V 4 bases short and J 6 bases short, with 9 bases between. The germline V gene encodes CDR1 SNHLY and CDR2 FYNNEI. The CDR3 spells CASSALSDGYTF. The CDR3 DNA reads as TGTGCCAGCAGTGCATTGAGCGATGGCTACACCTTC. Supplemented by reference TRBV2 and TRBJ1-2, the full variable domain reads EPEVTQTPSHQVTQMGQEVILRCVPISNHLYFYWYRQILGQKVEFLVSFYNNEISEKSEIFDDQFSVERPDGSNFTLKIRSTKLEDSAMYFCASSALSDGYTFGSGTRLTVV.